These 14 T cell receptor beta chains were sequenced from one sample in a study of tumor and adjacent non-tumor tissue in lung cancer. RNA was extracted from bulk tissue without any cell sorting. The normal lung tissue was taken more than 3 cm from the tumor edge. TCRbeta libraries were built with three rounds of nested PCR, modified from ARM-PCR. A single record per CDR3 protein comes from TCRdb applying MiXCR to the multiplex PCR reads. The table includes more than 85,000 distinct CDR3 sequences, about 65% detected once. The source material was distant non-tumor lung tissue. These receptors were collected from a man aged 55 to 69 with non-small cell lung cancer.

This clonotype came up many times. This chain uses TRBV28 with TRBJ2-7; TRBD2 agrees at 12 bases. This CDR3 is built from 15 residues. The germline CDR1 and CDR2 sequences are MDHEN and SYDVKM. With 6 bases clipped from V and 2 bases from J, the junction kept 5 bases outside the gene matches. In DNA form, the CDR3 reads TGTGCCAGCAGCCCTCTAGCGGGAGGGGCCTACGAGCAGTACTTC. Protein product: CASSPLAGGAYEQYF. Full variable domain (remainder filled in from reference TRBV28 and TRBJ2-7): DVKVTQSSRYLVKRTGEKVFLECVQDMDHENMFWYRQDPGLGLRLIYFSYDVKMKEKGDIPEGYSVSREKKERFSLILESASTNQTSMYLCASSPLAGGAYEQYFGPGTRLTVT.

This clonotype was counted many times. The junction does not match germline at one end; this may be a read error. The chain has TRBV29-1 and TRBJ2-3, with D possibly being TRBD1 (5 bases). Germline V CDR1 and CDR2: SQVTM, ANQGSEA. This CDR3 comprises 15 residues. Here the CDR3 DNA reads TGCGGCGTTGAAGAAAGGGCCAGGGGCACAGATACGCAGTATTTT. Protein sequence: CGVEERARGTDTQYF.

The chain uses TRBV5-1 and TRBJ1-1; D not certain. This CDR3 has 14 amino acids. The germline V and J ends were trimmed by 4 bases and 1 base, with 11 bases remaining between them. Germline loops: CDR1 SGHRS, CDR2 YFSETQ. The CDR3 DNA follows: TGCGCCAGCAGCCCGGGAGTAAGGAACACTGAAGCTTTCTTT. It yields the protein CASSPGVRNTEAFF.

On this clonotype: An end of the junction differs from the germline gene, which may be a read error. This sequence joins TRBV29-1 and TRBJ2-1; 9 nucleotides match TRBD2. Germline V gives CDR1 SQVTM, CDR2 ANQGSEA. The length of the CDR3 is 12 residues. The CDR3 reads CSVVTSGNEQFF. CDR3 DNA sequence: TGCAGTGTTGTGACTAGCGGCAATGAGCAGTTCTTC.

Ten or more counts support this clonotype. The chain joins TRBV4-2 to TRBJ2-1; 8 bases line up with TRBD2. CDR1 and CDR2 from the germline V gene are LGHNA and YNFKEQ. The CDR3 runs to 15 residues. V was clipped by 4 bases and J by 5 bases; unmatched bases: 7. CDR3 in DNA: TGTGCCAGCAGCCTTTCAGCGGGGGCAGACAATGAGCAGTTCTTC. It is translated as CASSLSAGADNEQFF.

This clonotype is termed medium-sized (0.01 to 0.1%). The chain employs TRBV11-3 and TRBJ2-7; 9 nucleotides align to TRBD1. CDR3 length: 15 residues. Germline-derived CDR1 and CDR2 are SGHNT and YENEEA. V gave up 0 bases and J gave up 5 bases; unmatched junction bases: 5. Here the CDR3 reads CASSLDGTGLDEQYF. DNA of the CDR3: TGTGCCAGCAGCTTAGACGGGACAGGGCTGGACGAGCAGTACTTC.

Note on this clonotype: At one of its ends the junction is not consistent with the germline gene, which may arise from a read error. The rearrangement links TRBV7-9 to TRBJ1-2; 7 bases are a match to TRBD1. CDR3 size: 15 residues. CDR1 is SEHNR and CDR2 is FQNEAQ in the germline V gene (reference sequence). As DNA, the CDR3 is TGTGCCAGCCTGTGGGGGACAGCAACCAACTATTGCTACACCTTC. Encoded protein: CASLWGTATNYCYTF.

For this clonotype: The CDR3 end shows no conserved phenylalanine or tryptophan, and so a read error is likely. The rearrangement joins TRBV6-1 to TRBJ2-7; D is unclear. The CDR3 runs to 11 residues. CDR1 and CDR2 from the germline V gene are MNHNS and SASEGT. The CDR3 DNA sequence: TGTGTCAGCAGTGAGTACTACGAGCAGTACCTC. This gives the protein CVSSEYYEQYL.

This clonotype was recorded only once. This may stem from a read error, because a much larger clone lies one nucleotide away. The gene calls are TRBV4-1 and TRBJ1-6, with 9 bases fitting TRBD1. This CDR3 comprises 16 residues. Germline V gene lookup returns CDR1 MGHRA and CDR2 YSYEKL. CDR3 nucleotide sequence: TGCGCCATCAGCCAAGATGCTGGGACAGGGAGGGCACCCCTCCACTTT. This translates into CAISQDAGTGRAPLHF.

Regarding this clonotype: This could be a read error, since a much larger clone is one nucleotide away. CDR3 nucleotides: TGCAGTGCTTGTAGCCCCGGTAACTATGGCTACACCTTC. Its protein is CSACSPGNYGYTF. The chain recombines TRBV20-1 with TRBJ1-2, with unresolved D. Germline V lookup: CDR1 DFQATT, CDR2 SNEGSKA (reference sequence). Trimming pared 5 bases from V and 1 base from J, leaving 11 bases between. This CDR3 comprises 13 residues.

About this clonotype: This could be a read error, since a much larger clone is one nucleotide away. The chain links TRBV12-5 to TRBJ1-5; D perhaps matches TRBD1 (6 bases). Trimming removed 6 bases at V and 3 bases at J, with 12 bases between. Germline V gives CDR1 LGHNT, CDR2 FRNRAP. The CDR3 is 14 residues long. The CDR3 region has the DNA TGTGCTAGTGGCCAGGACAGCATCAATCAGCCCCAGCATTTT. This codes for CASGQDSINQPQHF.

About this clonotype itself: With a much larger clone just one base away, this may be a read error. The rearrangement joins TRBV4-1 to TRBJ2-6; D gene ambiguous. CDR1 and CDR2 from the germline V gene are MGHRA and YSYEKL. The CDR3 is 14 residues long. V dropped 8 bases and J dropped 4 bases, with 12 bases sitting between them. This chain's CDR3 is CASELCVGANVLTF. CDR3 DNA: TGCGCCAGCGAGTTGTGCGTGGGGGCCAACGTCCTGACTTTC.

Comments on this clonotype: This sequence may be a read error, since a much larger clone differs from it by one base. The V and J genes are TRBV28 and TRBJ2-3; D unclear. The CDR3 contains 13 residues. V was clipped by 3 bases and J by 6 bases, with 10 bases between them. Germline lookup yields CDR1 MDHEN and CDR2 SYDVKM. CDR3 nucleotides: TGTGCCAGCAGTTTGCAGAGATCGGATACGCAGTATTTT. Translating gives CASSLQRSDTQYF.

On this clonotype itself: At one boundary the junction diverges from the germline segment, which might be a read error. The chain carries TRBV29-1 and TRBJ2-1; TRBD2 is a possible D gene (5 bases). Germline-derived CDR1 and CDR2 are SQVTM and ANQGSEA. The CDR3 runs 18 residues. Written as DNA, the CDR3 is TGCGGCGTTGAAGGGAGTTTTAACGGAAGGGTTCTGTACAATGAGCAGTTCTTC. This sequence encodes CGVEGSFNGRVLYNEQFF.